This is a list of T cell receptor beta chains from one sample in a study of blood T cell repertoires in COVID-19. Profiled with immunoSEQ multiplex PCR; TCRdb holds only in-frame clones, not every one. The repertoire holds 150,000 to 200,000 clones, with roughly 73% as singletons. The specimen was peripheral blood. The receptors were gathered from a man in his sixties or seventies with acute or convalescent COVID-19. CDR3s include the opening cysteine and the closing phenylalanine or tryptophan. Each record gives: J gene, D gene, clone size, V gene, CDR3 protein, CDR3 DNA. The D gene is left open where the match is weak. Only part of the rows carry a size: once, few, many, or a class if the clone is expanded.

TRBJ2-5	.	.	TRBV18	CASSPQGPPETQYF	TGTGCCAGCTCACCTCAGGGTCCTCCGGAGACCCAGTACTTC
TRBJ2-5	.	.	TRBV5-1	CASSIQVQETQYF	TGCGCCAGCAGCATACAGGTTCAAGAGACCCAGTACTTC
TRBJ1-5	.	few	TRBV2	CASSVGGSNQPQHF	TGTGCCAGCAGTGTAGGCGGTAGCAATCAGCCCCAGCATTTT
TRBJ1-1	.	.	TRBV6-6	CASSSMNTEAFF	TGTGCCAGCAGTTCCATGAACACTGAAGCTTTCTTT
TRBJ1-1	TRBD1	.	TRBV5-5	CASSLVGQGGTEAFF	TGTGCCAGCAGCTTGGTCGGACAGGGAGGGACTGAAGCTTTCTTT
TRBJ1-1	TRBD1	.	TRBV18	CASSPGTGGVRTEAFF	TGTGCCAGCTCACCGGGGACAGGGGGTGTTCGGACTGAAGCTTTCTTT
TRBJ2-3	.	.	TRBV29-1	CSVPSAGFLLLDTQYF	TGCAGCGTTCCTTCTGCAGGGTTCCTACTATTAGATACGCAGTATTTT
TRBJ2-5	TRBD2	.	TRBV3-1/TRBV3-2	CASSQWTSGRHGETQYF	TGTGCCAGCAGCCAATGGACTAGCGGGAGGCACGGAGAGACCCAGTACTTC
TRBJ1-5	TRBD1	once	TRBV19	CASSIFRTGYNQPQHF	TGTGCCAGTAGTATTTTTAGGACAGGGTACAATCAGCCCCAGCATTTT
TRBJ1-5	TRBD1	.	TRBV7-8	CASSLGQGVGINQPQHF	TGTGCCAGCAGCCTCGGACAGGGGGTAGGAATCAATCAGCCCCAGCATTTT
TRBJ1-4	.	.	TRBV12-3/TRBV12-4	CASSFGTSPLFF	TGTGCCAGCAGTTTCGGGACATCACCACTGTTTTTT
TRBJ2-5	.	.	TRBV7-9	CASSFTGETQYF	TGTGCCAGCAGCTTTACAGGGGAGACCCAGTACTTC
TRBJ2-2	TRBD2	.	TRBV30	CAWSATSGITGELFF	TGTGCCTGGAGTGCTACTAGCGGGATTACCGGGGAGCTGTTTTTT
TRBJ1-3	.	.	TRBV18	CASSPPRQISSGNTIYF	TGTGCCAGCTCACCACCGCGGCAGATATCTTCTGGAAACACCATATATTTT
TRBJ1-2	TRBD1	.	TRBV18	CASSPLVSDRGRGYTF	TGTGCCAGCTCACCACTCGTCTCGGACAGGGGCCGGGGCTACACCTTC
TRBJ1-2	.	.	TRBV6-1	CASSDVQGTNYGYTF	TGTGCCAGCAGTGATGTACAGGGAACTAACTATGGCTACACCTTC
TRBJ2-7	.	.	TRBV27	CASSLFTEGGSYEQYF	TGTGCCAGCAGTTTATTTACAGAAGGCGGGTCCTACGAGCAGTACTTC
TRBJ1-2	TRBD1	few	TRBV2	CASRYGQVNSF	TGTGCCAGCCGCTATGGACAGGTCAACTCCTTC
TRBJ2-3	.	.	TRBV7-9	CASSLASTDTQYF	TGTGCCAGCAGCCTGGCTAGCACAGATACGCAGTATTTT
TRBJ2-2	.	.	TRBV5-1	CASRFSGVSTGELFF	TGCGCCAGCAGGTTCTCGGGGGTGTCCACCGGGGAGCTGTTTTTT
TRBJ2-7	TRBD2	.	TRBV9	CASSFGTSGYEQYF	TGTGCCAGCAGCTTCGGGACTAGCGGATACGAGCAGTACTTC